A selection of T cell receptor beta chains follows, all from one sample in a study of blood T cell repertoires in COVID-19. Method: immunoSEQ multiplex PCR; TCRdb's copy keeps in-frame clones and lacks some. The sample consists of 110,000 or so clones, roughly 80% of them appearing once. Sequences were obtained from peripheral blood. The receptors here all came from a woman of 80 years or more with acute or convalescent COVID-19. Both conserved end residues are trimmed from each CDR3. The D gene is left open where the match is weak. Clone size, where shown, is once, few, many, or a class for clones that have expanded.

length: 11
size: NA
V: TRBV28
D: NA
J: TRBJ2-1
CDR3: ASSLSGSNEQF

length: 11
size: NA
V: TRBV19
D: NA
J: TRBJ2-5
CDR3: ASSTGNWETQY

length: 11
size: NA
V: TRBV19
D: NA
J: TRBJ2-3
CDR3: ASSGTVLDTQY

length: 11
size: NA
V: TRBV6-1
D: NA
J: TRBJ2-5
CDR3: ASSEAVQETQY

length: 14
size: NA
V: TRBV28
D: NA
J: TRBJ1-3
CDR3: ASSLIPPGIGNTIY

length: 15
size: NA
V: TRBV7-9
D: NA
J: TRBJ2-4
CDR3: ASSLAGFGRAKNIQY

length: 11
size: NA
V: TRBV3-1/TRBV3-2
D: NA
J: TRBJ1-5
CDR3: APCRGSNQPQH

length: 12
size: NA
V: TRBV9
D: NA
J: TRBJ2-2
CDR3: ASSVRHNTGELF

length: 11
size: few
V: TRBV28
D: NA
J: TRBJ2-7
CDR3: ASSLGRVGEQY

length: 13
size: NA
V: TRBV19
D: TRBD2
J: TRBJ2-3
CDR3: ASTQTSGGTDTQY